This T cell receptor beta chain comes out of a study of cytomegalovirus exposure and HLA in healthy donors. Regarding the study as a whole: Likely technical artifact: a cluster of highly shared sequence variants. CMV serostatus stood as the only immune exposure information on hand.

A word on this clone: The antigen remains unidentified.

Vbeta (60) and Jbeta (13) primers were used in the PCR. Clones were sequenced by immunoSEQ multiplex PCR, and TCRdb holds only the in-frame ones, with some missing. The table lists over 130,000 clones, 63% of them singletons. The CDR3 contains 13 residues. The germline V and J ends were trimmed by 2 bases and 5 bases, with 9 bases remaining between them. Per germline, CDR1 MNHEY and CDR2 SMNVEV (reference sequence). The J gene is TRBJ1-1, the V gene TRBV27; D remains unclear. Sample: PBMCs. The origin of this receptor is a woman aged 60-75 years in good health and CMV-seropositive. In nucleotides, the CDR3 is TGTGCCAGCAGTTTACGGGGTTTAACTGAAGCTTTCTTT. This translates into CASSLRGLTEAFF.